This passage covers 17 T cell receptor beta chains from one sample sequenced in a study of blood T cell repertoires in COVID-19. Assay used: immunoSEQ multiplex PCR; TCRdb lists only in-frame clones, some missing. The sample holds about 190,000 clones, roughly 84% seen once. The sample taken for sequencing was PBMCs or T cells enriched from blood (not recorded which). The receptors come from a woman between 25 and 40 years old who had recovered from COVID-19.

The V gene is TRBV7-8, the J gene TRBJ1-2; D is unresolved. Trimming left V 5 bases short and J 5 bases short, with 12 bases between. The CDR3 has 13 amino acids. Germline-derived CDR1 and CDR2 are SGHVS and FQNEAQ. The CDR3 region has the DNA TGTGCCAGCAGCCCCAACCCACGGTATGGCTACACCTTC. Amino acids: CASSPNPRYGYTF. The full variable domain, completed using reference TRBV7-8 and TRBJ1-2, is GAGVSQSPRYKVAKRGQDVALRCDPISGHVSLFWYQQALGQGPEFLTYFQNEAQLDKSGLPSDRFFAERPEGSVSTLKIQRTQQEDSAVYLCASSPNPRYGYTFGSGTRLTVV.

V usage is TRBV7-9 and J usage is TRBJ2-3; 7 positions agree with TRBD1. The V segment lost 5 bases and the J segment 5 bases; nucleotides outside the gene matches: 7. The length of the CDR3 is 14 residues. CDR1 is SEHNR, CDR2 FQNEAQ, per germline (reference sequence). The CDR3 sequence: CASSNDREGDTQYF. The CDR3 DNA reads as TGTGCCAGCAGCAATGACAGGGAAGGAGATACGCAGTATTTT.

V and J are TRBV19 and TRBJ1-1; 8 positions agree with TRBD1. The CDR3 is made up of 15 amino acids. Germline V gene sequence: CDR1 LNHDA, CDR2 SQIVND (reference sequence). With V trimmed by 5 bases and J by 3 bases, 8 bases remained unmatched. CDR3 sequence (DNA): TGTGCCAGTAGTTCTCGGACAGGGAGACACACTGAAGCTTTCTTT. Its protein product is CASSSRTGRHTEAFF.

This clone has just a few counts. V is TRBV28 and J is TRBJ1-3, with unresolved D. The CDR3 has 18 amino acids. CDR1 and CDR2 (germline): MDHEN, SYDVKM. V lost 5 bases and J lost 0, with 20 bases in between. For the CDR3, the DNA is TGTGCCAGCAGTCCGGGTTATGATAAACCAACCTCTGGAAACACCATATATTTT. Its translation is CASSPGYDKPTSGNTIYF.

The rearrangement links TRBV7-6 to TRBJ2-1; 8 nucleotides match TRBD2. CDR1 and CDR2 from the germline V gene are SGHVS and FNYEAQ. The CDR3 consists of 17 residues. J was trimmed by 0 bases and V by 0 bases; bases with no gene match: 4. The CDR3: CASSLALGGGSYNEQFF. The CDR3 DNA is TGTGCCAGCAGCTTAGCTCTCGGGGGGGGCTCCTACAATGAGCAGTTCTTC.

DNA of the CDR3: TGTGCCAGCAGCTATAGGGGCCGAGAAGCTTTCTTT. Its protein is CASSYRGREAFF. The gene calls are TRBV7-9 and TRBJ1-1; a possible D gene is TRBD1 (5 bases). Germline V gene sequence: CDR1 SEHNR, CDR2 FQNEAQ (reference sequence). CDR3 length equals 12 residues. V lost 4 bases, J lost 8 bases, and 11 bases lay in between.

The chain joins TRBV4-1 to TRBJ1-5; 8 nucleotides match TRBD1. The CDR3 runs 18 residues. The V and J ends lost 4 bases and 6 bases, in that order; junction bases with no gene match: 17. Germline CDR1 reads MGHRA; CDR2 reads YSYEKL. The CDR3 nucleotides are TGCGCCAGCAGCCTCCTTTTGGCGTCAGGGGGCTTAAGTCAGCCCCAGCATTTT. It encodes CASSLLLASGGLSQPQHF.

The rearrangement joins TRBV27 to TRBJ1-2; 8 nucleotides line up with TRBD1. V was clipped by 5 bases and J by 8 bases; unmatched bases: 13. Germline loops: CDR1 MNHEY, CDR2 SMNVEV (reference sequence). The CDR3 has 15 amino acids. In DNA, the CDR3 is TGTGCCAGCAGTAACCACCCAGGGGGCCTAGGAGGCTACACCTTC. Encoded protein: CASSNHPGGLGGYTF.

This rearrangement joins TRBV2 to TRBJ2-5, with a possible D match to TRBD1 (6 bases). There are 18 residues in the CDR3. The V gene lost 2 bases and the J gene lost 9 bases, with 28 bases spanning the gap. CDR1 is SNHLY and CDR2 is FYNNEI in the germline V gene. This CDR3 is CASSENRDRRRAAGAQYF. In DNA, the CDR3 is TGTGCCAGCAGTGAAAATCGTGACCGACGGCGAGCAGCAGGGGCCCAGTACTTC.

The CDR3: CASSLATATYTGELFF. DNA of the CDR3: TGTGCCAGCAGCTTAGCGACAGCGACCTACACCGGGGAGCTGTTTTTT. This chain uses TRBV11-2 with TRBJ2-2; weak D call: TRBD1 (5 bases). This CDR3 comprises 16 residues. V was pared by 1 base and J by 3 bases, with 12 bases between. The germline V gene has CDR1 SGHAT and CDR2 FQNNGV.

The chain employs TRBV7-2 and TRBJ2-1, with 8 bases aligning to TRBD2. Looked up from germline, CDR1 is SGHTA and CDR2 is FQGNSA. Trimming at V came to 5 bases and at J to 2 bases, leaving 5 bases not matched to a gene. The CDR3 loop spans 15 amino acids. Written as DNA, the CDR3 is TGTGCCAGCAGCCAGGGACTAGGTCCCTACAATGAGCAGTTCTTC. Translating it yields CASSQGLGPYNEQFF.

The chain links TRBV11-2 to TRBJ1-2; D perhaps matches TRBD1 (5 bases). CDR1 and CDR2 (germline): SGHAT, FQNNGV. V was trimmed by 1 base and J by 4 bases, leaving 10 bases between them. The CDR3 contains 14 residues. Written as DNA, the CDR3 is TGTGCCAGCAGCTTAGGGGGCTTTGGCTATGGCTACACCTTC. Translated: CASSLGGFGYGYTF. Drawing the rest from reference TRBV11-2 and TRBJ1-2, the complete variable domain is EAGVAQSPRYKIIEKRQSVAFWCNPISGHATLYWYQQILGQGPKLLIQFQNNGVVDDSQLPKDRFSAERLKGVDSTLKIQPAKLEDSAVYLCASSLGGFGYGYTFGSGTRLTVV.

V is TRBV28 and J is TRBJ2-7; TRBD2 matches at 7 bases. The CDR3 totals 14 residues. From germline, CDR1 is MDHEN and CDR2 SYDVKM. The V gene end was trimmed by 1 base and the J gene end by 1 base; junction bases not matched to a gene: 1. CDR3 nucleotide sequence: TGTGCCAGCAGTTTATCCGGGGGGTCCTACGAGCAGTACGTC. This translates into CASSLSGGSYEQYV.

This rearrangement joins TRBV6-1 to TRBJ2-4; 7 nucleotides agree with TRBD2. The germline CDR1 and CDR2 sequences are MNHNS and SASEGT. This CDR3 is built from 14 residues. The V and J ends lost 3 bases and 1 base, in that order; junction bases with no gene match: 0. The CDR3 DNA sequence: TGTGCCAGCAGTGAGGGAGGGGCCAAAAACATTCAGTACTTC. This translates into CASSEGGAKNIQYF.

The J gene is TRBJ1-5, the V gene TRBV2; TRBD1 is a possible D gene (5 bases). There are 15 residues in the CDR3. The V gene lost 6 bases and the J gene lost 0 bases, with 12 bases spanning the gap. Germline CDR1 reads SNHLY; CDR2 reads FYNNEI. CDR3 amino acids: CASRIETDSNQPQHF. CDR3 nucleotide sequence: TGTGCCAGCAGAATTGAGACAGATAGCAATCAGCCCCAGCATTTT.

CDR3 sequence: CASSLGVVRDEKLFF. DNA for the CDR3: TGTGCCAGCAGCTTAGGTGTCGTGAGGGATGAAAAACTGTTTTTT. The rearrangement uses TRBV7-9 and TRBJ1-4, with D hard to call. Trimming pared 1 base from V and 6 bases from J, leaving 12 bases between. CDR1 is SEHNR and CDR2 is FQNEAQ in the germline V gene (reference sequence). The CDR3 is 15 amino acids.

CDR3 nucleotide sequence: TGTGCCAGCAGCCAACCTAGCGGGGAGACGTTCGGTGAGCAGTTCTTC. Amino acids: CASSQPSGETFGEQFF. The chain recombines TRBV4-2 with TRBJ2-1; 9 nucleotides agree with TRBD2. After removal of 2 bases from V and 9 bases from J, the junction contained 11 bases not matched to a gene. CDR1 and CDR2 from the germline V gene are LGHNA and YNFKEQ. This CDR3 has 16 amino acids.